The 5 T cell receptor beta chains in this list originate from one sample, sequenced in a study of T cell responses to AZD1222 COVID-19 vaccine. Measured with immunoSEQ multiplex PCR; TCRdb has only the in-frame clones, and not every one. Of 100,000 to 150,000 clones listed, approximately 89% are singletons. Sample: peripheral blood, taken 28 days after the second AZD1222 dose. The receptor source for this set is an adult who received the AZD1222 COVID-19 vaccine.

The V and J genes are TRBV28 and TRBJ1-1; D is ambiguous. This CDR3 has 12 amino acids. CDR1 MDHEN and CDR2 SYDVKM come from the germline V gene. Trimming removed 3 bases at V and 2 bases at J, with 4 bases between. This CDR3 reads CASSFGNTEAFF. The CDR3 region has the DNA TGTGCCAGCAGTTTTGGCAACACTGAAGCTTTCTTT. The entire variable domain, with the rest obtained from reference TRBV28 and TRBJ1-1, is as follows: DVKVTQSSRYLVKRTGEKVFLECVQDMDHENMFWYRQDPGLGLRLIYFSYDVKMKEKGDIPEGYSVSREKKERFSLILESASTNQTSMYLCASSFGNTEAFFGQGTRLTVV.

This chain uses TRBV5-8 with TRBJ2-4; D not certain. Per germline, CDR1 SGHTS and CDR2 YDEGEE. V dropped 4 bases and J dropped 3 bases, with 14 bases sitting between them. The CDR3 covers 15 residues. CDR3 sequence: CASSTDHSSKNIQYF. CDR3 DNA sequence: TGTGCCAGCAGCACCGACCATAGTAGCAAAAACATTCAGTACTTC.

The CDR3 DNA reads as TGTGCCAGCAGTGAACAGGATCAGACTGAAGCTTTCTTT. It specifies CASSEQDQTEAFF. The chain combines TRBV6-1 with TRBJ1-1; no clear D gene. The V and J ends lost 2 bases and 5 bases respectively, with 9 bases between them. CDR1 is MNHNS and CDR2 is SASEGT in the germline V gene. This CDR3 has 13 residues.

The V and J genes are TRBV9 and TRBJ1-3; D not resolved. Per the germline V gene, CDR1 is SGDLS and CDR2 is YYNGEE. The V end was cut by 3 bases, the J end by 0 bases, with 13 bases between. CDR3 length: 16 amino acids. The DNA for the CDR3 is TGTGCCAGCAGCGCCTCCAGTAGATCCTCTGGAAACACCATATATTTT. Translated: CASSASSRSSGNTIYF.

J is TRBJ2-5 and V is TRBV6-5; D tentatively reads TRBD1 or TRBD2 (5 bases each). The germline CDR1 and CDR2 sequences are MNHEY and SVGAGI. The CDR3 is 12 residues long. Deletions cut 6 bases from V and 4 bases from J, with 9 bases between. CDR3 residues: CASRTGTETQYF. The CDR3 DNA reads TGTGCCAGCAGAACGGGGACAGAGACCCAGTACTTC.